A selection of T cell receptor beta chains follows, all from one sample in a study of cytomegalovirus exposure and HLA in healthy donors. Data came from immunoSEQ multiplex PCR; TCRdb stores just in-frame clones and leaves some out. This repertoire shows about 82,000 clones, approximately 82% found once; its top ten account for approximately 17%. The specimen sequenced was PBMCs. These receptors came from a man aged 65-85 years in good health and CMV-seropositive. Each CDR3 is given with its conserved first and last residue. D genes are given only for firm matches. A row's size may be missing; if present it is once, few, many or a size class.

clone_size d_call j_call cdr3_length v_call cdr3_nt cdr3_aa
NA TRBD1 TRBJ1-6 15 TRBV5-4 TGTGCCAGCAGCTTTTTAGGGACAGAGAATTCACCCCTCCACTTT CASSFLGTENSPLHF
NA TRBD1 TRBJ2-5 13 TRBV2 TGTGCCAGCGACAGGGATTTACGAGAGACCCAGTACTTC CASDRDLRETQYF
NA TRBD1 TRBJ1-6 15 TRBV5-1 TGCGCCAGCAGCAGACCCGGGACAGGGGACTCACCCCTCCACTTT CASSRPGTGDSPLHF
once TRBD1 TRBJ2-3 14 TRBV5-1 TGCGCCACTCGAAAGGGGACAGGGGGGGATACGCAGTATTTT CATRKGTGGDTQYF
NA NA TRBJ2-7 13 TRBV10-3 TGTGCCATCAGTACGCAACAGGTCTTGGAGCAGTACTTC CAISTQQVLEQYF
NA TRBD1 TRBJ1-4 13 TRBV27 TGTGCCAGCAGTTCGACAGGGAATGAAAAACTGTTTTTT CASSSTGNEKLFF
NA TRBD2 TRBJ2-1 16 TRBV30 TGTGCCTGGGCCCGAGGAGCGGGAGTGGTCTACAATGAGCAGTTCTTC CAWARGAGVVYNEQFF
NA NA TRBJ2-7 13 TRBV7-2 TGTGCCAGCAGCTTTGTGTCTGCCTACGAGCAGTACTTC CASSFVSAYEQYF
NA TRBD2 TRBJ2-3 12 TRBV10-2 TGCGCCAGCAGTGAGATGAGCGGGAGACAGTATTTT CASSEMSGRQYF
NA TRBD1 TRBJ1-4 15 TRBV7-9 TGTGCCAGCAGCCCAAGGACAGGGCTTAATGAAAAACTGTTTTTT CASSPRTGLNEKLFF
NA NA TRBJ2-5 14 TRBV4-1 TGCGCCAGCAGCCTATACAGGGAACAAGAGACCCAGTACTTC CASSLYREQETQYF
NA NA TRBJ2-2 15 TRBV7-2 TGTGCCAGCAGCTCTTCCGGGGATAACACCGGGGAGCTGTTTTTT CASSSSGDNTGELFF
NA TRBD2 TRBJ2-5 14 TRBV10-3 TGTGCCAGCAACTCAGCGGGAGTTGAAGAGACCCAGTACTTC CASNSAGVEETQYF
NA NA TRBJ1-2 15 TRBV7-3 TGTGCCAGCAGCCAGAGAGGAGGGGATAACTATGGCTACACCTTC CASSQRGGDNYGYTF
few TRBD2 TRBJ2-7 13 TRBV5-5 TGTGCCAGCAGCCAAGCGGGAGGCTACGAGCAGTACTTC CASSQAGGYEQYF
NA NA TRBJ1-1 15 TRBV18 TGTGCCAGCTCACCAATTGGGACAAAGGGGACTGAAGCTTTCTTT CASSPIGTKGTEAFF
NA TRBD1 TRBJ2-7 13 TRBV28 TGTGCCAGCAGTTCTGGACAGGACTACGAGCAGTACTTC CASSSGQDYEQYF
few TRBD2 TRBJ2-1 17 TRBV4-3 TGCGCCAGCAGCCAAGATGCGGGGGGGGTCATTTACAATGAGCAGTTCTTC CASSQDAGGVIYNEQFF
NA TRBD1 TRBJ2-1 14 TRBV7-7 TGTGCTAGCAGCAACAGACAGGGGAGCAATGAGCAGTTCTTC CASSNRQGSNEQFF
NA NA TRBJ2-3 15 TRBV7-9 TGTGCCAGCAGCCAGGATCGGTACAGCACAGATACGCAGTATTTT CASSQDRYSTDTQYF
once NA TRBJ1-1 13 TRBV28 TGTGCCAGCAGGCCCAGAACAGACACTGAAGCTTTCTTT CASRPRTDTEAFF
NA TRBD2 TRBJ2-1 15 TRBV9 TGTGCCAGCAGCGTAGGACTAGCGATTGAGAATGAGCAGTTCTTC CASSVGLAIENEQFF
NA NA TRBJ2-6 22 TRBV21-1 TGTGCCAGCAGCAAAGTGGATTTTGGCGGCGGAGGGGTCCGCTCTGGGGCCAACGTCCTGACTTTC CASSKVDFGGGGVRSGANVLTF
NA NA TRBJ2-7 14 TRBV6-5 TGTGCCAGCAGTGATAGACAGACCTCCTACGAGCAGTACTTC CASSDRQTSYEQYF
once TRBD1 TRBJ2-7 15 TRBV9 TGTGCCAGCAGCGTAGGACAGGGAAGGGCCTACGAGCAGTACTTC CASSVGQGRAYEQYF
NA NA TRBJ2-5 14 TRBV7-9 TGTGCCAGCAGCTTAGCGGGAGGCCCGGAGACCCAGTACTTC CASSLAGGPETQYF
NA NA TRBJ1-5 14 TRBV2 TGTGCCAGCAGTCTGACAGTAAGCAATCAGCCCCAGCATTTT CASSLTVSNQPQHF
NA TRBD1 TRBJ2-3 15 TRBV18 TGTGCCAGCTCACCACCGGGACAGAGCACAGATACGCAGTATTTT CASSPPGQSTDTQYF
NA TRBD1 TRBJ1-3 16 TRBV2 TGTGCCAGCAGCGAGACAGGGGGGGTTCCCGGAAACACCATATATTTT CASSETGGVPGNTIYF
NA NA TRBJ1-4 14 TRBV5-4 TGTGCCAGCAGCTCCGGGGGGTCTAATGAAAAACTGTTTTTT CASSSGGSNEKLFF
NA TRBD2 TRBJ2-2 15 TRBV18 TGTGCCAGCTCACTGGGGACTAGCGGCACCGGGGAGCTGTTTTTT CASSLGTSGTGELFF
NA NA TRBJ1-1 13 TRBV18 TGTGCCAGCTCACCGTCAGGTCAGTCTGAAGCTTTCTTT CASSPSGQSEAFF
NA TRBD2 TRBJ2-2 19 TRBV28 TGTGCCAGCACCCGGGGACTAGCGGGAGGCAGTCTGAACACCGGGGAGCTGTTTTTT CASTRGLAGGSLNTGELFF
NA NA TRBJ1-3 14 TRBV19 TGTGCCAGTAGAACTACAGGGCCCCGAAACACCATATATTTT CASRTTGPRNTIYF
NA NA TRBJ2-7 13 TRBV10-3 TGTGCCATCAGTGTAAGTGGGACACACGAGCAGTACTTC CAISVSGTHEQYF
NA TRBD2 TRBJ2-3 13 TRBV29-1 TGCAGCGTTGAAGAACTTAGCGGGAGGGCGCAGTATTTT CSVEELSGRAQYF
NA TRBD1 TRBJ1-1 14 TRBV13 TGTGCCAGCAGCTTGGGACAGACGAACACTGAAGCTTTCTTT CASSLGQTNTEAFF
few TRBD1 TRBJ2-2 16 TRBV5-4 TGTGCCAGCAGCCTAGGACAGGAACCGAACACCGGGGAGCTGTTTTTT CASSLGQEPNTGELFF
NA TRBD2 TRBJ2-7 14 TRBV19 TGTGCCAGTAGTATCAGCGGGATGGGGTACGAGCAGTACTTC CASSISGMGYEQYF
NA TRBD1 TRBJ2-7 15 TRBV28 TGTGCCAGCAGCCCCGCGGGACAGGGGGCCTACGAGCAGTACTTC CASSPAGQGAYEQYF